The 19 T cell receptor beta chains below come from one sample, sequenced in a study of cytomegalovirus exposure and HLA in healthy donors. PCR was performed using 60 Vbeta and 13 Jbeta primers. Sequenced by immunoSEQ multiplex PCR; TCRdb stores in-frame clones only, minus some. The sample lists about 130,000 clones; more than 60% were seen once. Sequencing was carried out using PBMCs. These receptor sequences come from a woman aged 60 to 75 in good health and CMV-seropositive.

The chain is built from TRBV19 and TRBJ2-1; TRBD2 might be the D (5 bases). Germline CDR1 is LNHDA and CDR2 is SQIVND (reference sequence). CDR3 length: 16 amino acids. Between the trimmed V and J ends, which lost 4 bases and 5 bases, there was a span of 18 bases. The CDR3 sequence is CASSRQERISHNEQFF. The CDR3 coding sequence is TGTGCCAGTAGTAGGCAGGAGCGGATAAGCCACAATGAGCAGTTCTTC.

The chain recombines TRBV2 with TRBJ2-3, with TRBD1 identical over 7 bases. There are 15 residues in the CDR3. Germline V gives CDR1 SNHLY, CDR2 FYNNEI. Germline trimming cut 5 bases from V and 4 bases from J; bases unmatched to any gene: 9. DNA of the CDR3: TGTGCCAGCAGTCCCGTTGACAGGGTCCCAGATACGCAGTATTTT. It translates to CASSPVDRVPDTQYF.

This clone was seen only once. V gene TRBV13 combines with J gene TRBJ1-2, with D maybe TRBD1 (6 bases). Deletions cut 5 bases from V and 4 bases from J, with 17 bases between. Germline V gives CDR1 PRHDT, CDR2 FYEKMQ (reference sequence). The length of the CDR3 is 15 residues. DNA for the CDR3: TGTGCCAGCAGCCCCTATCTTGGGGGCCTCTATGGCTACACCTTC. Translating it yields CASSPYLGGLYGYTF.

CDR3 nucleotide sequence: TGTGCCAGTAGTATGTTCCCCAGGCGCACTGAAGCTTTCTTT. As protein: CASSMFPRRTEAFF. The J gene is TRBJ1-1, the V gene TRBV19; no reliable D call. The germline gives CDR1 LNHDA, CDR2 SQIVND (reference sequence). This CDR3 is built from 14 residues. The ends were cut back, 3 bases at V and 4 bases at J, with 12 bases in the middle.

This chain links TRBV6-1 with TRBJ2-1, with D tentatively TRBD2 (6 bases). The V gene lost 2 bases and the J gene lost 6 bases, with 17 bases spanning the gap. CDR1 and CDR2 from the germline V gene are MNHNS and SASEGT. This CDR3 has 16 residues. CDR3 in amino acids: CASSEPGTGGINEQFF. DNA of the CDR3: TGTGCCAGCAGTGAACCCGGGACCGGAGGGATCAATGAGCAGTTCTTC.

The V gene is TRBV5-1, the J gene TRBJ2-3; TRBD2 might be the D (5 bases). The CDR3 has 16 amino acids. Germline lookup yields CDR1 SGHRS and CDR2 YFSETQ. With 4 bases removed from V and 0 bases from J, the gap between germline ends came to 15 bases. CDR3 bases: TGCGCCAGCAGCCCCGGACTGGATGCTAGCACAGATACGCAGTATTTT. This encodes CASSPGLDASTDTQYF.

This rearrangement joins TRBV16 to TRBJ1-5; 8 bases map to TRBD1. V was pared by 4 bases and J by 2 bases, with 7 bases of the junction left unmatched. Per germline, CDR1 KGHSY and CDR2 FQNENV. The CDR3 runs 16 residues. The CDR3 DNA sequence: TGTGCCAGCAGCCCTCCGACAGGGGTGGGCAATCAGCCCCAGCATTTT. This gives the protein CASSPPTGVGNQPQHF. Full variable domain (remainder filled in from reference TRBV16 and TRBJ1-5): GEEVAQTPKHLVRGEGQKAKLYCAPIKGHSYVFWYQQVLKNEFKFLISFQNENVFDETGMPKERFSAKCLPNSPCSLEIQATKLEDSAVYFCASSPPTGVGNQPQHFGDGTRLSIL.

By sample share, this clone is medium-sized (0.01 to 0.1%). The chain carries TRBV5-6 and TRBJ1-2; 10 nucleotides agree with TRBD1. V gave up 6 bases and J gave up 4 bases; unmatched junction bases: 12. The CDR3 is made up of 16 amino acids. Germline assignment: CDR1 SGHDT and CDR2 YYEEEE. CDR3: CASTPNPGTGVYGYTF. CDR3 in DNA: TGTGCCAGCACCCCCAACCCCGGGACAGGGGTCTATGGCTACACCTTC.

The chain is built from TRBV29-1 and TRBJ2-1; a possible D gene is TRBD1 (5 bases). V was shortened by 1 base and J by 5 bases, with 9 bases between the two germline ends. The CDR3 loop spans 13 amino acids. Germline V gene sequence: CDR1 SQVTM, CDR2 ANQGSEA. DNA of the CDR3: TGCAGCGTTGAAGGACAGATTAACAATGAGCAGTTCTTC. It specifies CSVEGQINNEQFF.

In its sample, this clone was seen once. The rearrangement links TRBV6-5 to TRBJ1-1; 8 nucleotides line up with TRBD1. Per germline, CDR1 MNHEY and CDR2 SVGAGI. After removal of 6 bases from V and 3 bases from J, the junction contained 9 bases not matched to a gene. This CDR3 spans 15 amino acids. CDR3 sequence: CASRLNTGGDTEAFF. The DNA of the CDR3 is TGTGCCAGCAGACTTAATACAGGGGGGGACACTGAAGCTTTCTTT.

The V call is TRBV29-1, the J call TRBJ1-1; D remains ambiguous. The CDR3 covers 12 residues. Germline values: CDR1 SQVTM, CDR2 ANQGSEA. V shed 1 base and J shed 3 bases, with 6 bases lying between them. The CDR3, as DNA: TGCAGCGTTGAAGTGAGGGACACTGAAGCTTTCTTT. Amino acids: CSVEVRDTEAFF.

The chain is built from TRBV27 and TRBJ1-6; D uncertain. CDR1 and CDR2 (germline): MNHEY, SMNVEV (reference sequence). This CDR3 spans 13 amino acids. V was cut by 6 bases and J by 2 bases, with 5 bases left in between. CDR3 bases: TGTGCCAGCAGCGGGGCCTATAATTCACCCCTCCACTTT. This encodes CASSGAYNSPLHF.

In this sample, this clone turned up a few times. The rearrangement joins TRBV7-3 to TRBJ2-2; 14 nucleotides match TRBD2. This CDR3 spans 17 amino acids. The germline CDR1 and CDR2 sequences are SGHTA and FQGTGA. After removal of 4 bases from V and 5 bases from J, the junction contained 6 bases not matched to a gene. The chain's CDR3 is CASSSGLAGVGTGELFF. The CDR3 DNA is TGTGCCAGCAGCTCGGGACTAGCGGGAGTTGGGACCGGGGAGCTGTTTTTT.

Concerning this clone: One junction end does not reproduce the germline sequence, and a read error may be involved. The chain couples TRBV20-1 to TRBJ1-1, with D maybe TRBD1 (5 bases). The CDR3 spans 11 residues. Germline loops: CDR1 DFQATT, CDR2 SNEGSKA (reference sequence). CDR3 sequence: CRSGRGTEAFF. The CDR3 nucleotides are TGTAGATCAGGGAGGGGCACTGAAGCTTTCTTT.

V gene TRBV4-3 combines with J gene TRBJ2-3; tentatively, D is TRBD2 (5 bases). V dropped 0 bases and J dropped 12 bases, with 16 bases sitting between them. The CDR3 length is 14 residues. Germline assignment: CDR1 LGHNA and CDR2 YSLEER. CDR3: CASSQEVWVAIQYF. CDR3 DNA: TGCGCCAGCAGCCAAGAGGTCTGGGTAGCGATTCAGTATTTT.

CDR3 residues: CASSLVSGEAGYGYTF. DNA of the CDR3: TGTGCCAGCAGCTTAGTTTCAGGGGAAGCTGGGTATGGCTACACCTTC. J is TRBJ1-2 and V is TRBV7-6; maybe TRBD1 (6 bases). The V gene's germline CDR1 is SGHVS and CDR2 FNYEAQ. The CDR3 contains 16 residues. V lost 1 base to trimming and J lost 5 bases, with 17 bases between them.

This clone was counted a few times. The chain has TRBV18 and TRBJ2-7; D is undetermined. V lost 5 bases to trimming and J lost 5 bases, with 7 bases between them. The CDR3 length is 11 residues. Germline V CDR1 and CDR2: KGHSH, LQKENI. CDR3 DNA sequence: TGTGCCAGCTCATTCGAGGACGAGCAGTACTTC. The encoded protein is CASSFEDEQYF.

This clone was counted only a few times. This probably arose from a read error, given a far larger clone one base away. The identical CDR3 is also encoded by other nucleotide sequences in the sample. The chain carries TRBV7-2 and TRBJ2-2, with 10 bases lining up with TRBD1. This CDR3 is built from 14 residues. Germline lookup yields CDR1 SGHTA and CDR2 FQGNSA. Losses at the gene ends were 5 bases for V and 6 bases for J; bases not matched to a gene: 3. The CDR3 is CASSQGQGAGELFF. The CDR3, as DNA: TGTGCCAGCAGCCAAGGACAGGGGGCCGGGGAGCTGTTTTTT.

The genes are TRBV6-5 and TRBJ2-1, with 11 positions matching TRBD2. The V and J ends lost 5 bases and 5 bases, in that order; junction bases with no gene match: 5. CDR1 and CDR2 (germline): MNHEY, SVGAGI. This CDR3 contains 15 residues. CDR3 sequence: CASSVTSGSHNEQFF. The CDR3 DNA follows: TGTGCCAGCAGTGTAACTAGCGGGAGCCACAATGAGCAGTTCTTC.